This T cell receptor (beta chain) was identified in a study of early T cells in non-severe SARS-CoV-2 infection. At the level of the study: Bulk RNA taken from unsorted whole blood was sequenced, leaving chains unpaired.

CDR1 is LGHDT and CDR2 is YNNKEL in the germline V gene (reference sequence). The CDR3 spans 12 residues. The germline V and J ends were trimmed by 1 base and 8 bases, with 8 bases remaining between them. The sample holds a few counts of this clonotype. Individual cDNA molecules each received unique molecular identifiers attached to them. TCRdb re-derived calls from the 5' RACE reads in MiXCR, one entry per CDR3 protein. The sample holds over 20,000 distinct CDR3 sequences, 5.5% to 7% seen once. Sequences were obtained from whole blood. The receptor comes from an adult who was a healthcare worker with PCR-confirmed SARS-CoV-2 infection or an uninfected control (not recorded which). The chain joins TRBV3-1 to TRBJ1-2; no clear D gene. CDR3 loop: CASSQVREGYTF. DNA of the CDR3: TGTGCCAGCAGCCAAGTCCGGGAAGGCTACACCTTC.